This T cell receptor beta chain was found in a study of T cell repertoires in cytomegalovirus infection. Using its own MiXCR run on the reads, TCRdb lists one record per CDR3 protein. This sample has hundreds of thousands of distinct CDR3 sequences, with about 17% found just once. CDR1 is MNHEY and CDR2 is SVGAGI in the germline V gene. V was clipped by 0 bases and J by 1 base, with 19 bases between them. The CDR3 loop spans 18 amino acids. This clonotype was picked up a small number of times. The chain couples TRBV6-5 to TRBJ2-7; the D gene is possibly TRBD2 (6 bases). The specimen sequenced was PBMCs. This clonotype originated in a human donor in good health (CMV status not recorded). Some clones in this sample may be carry-over from other donors' samples. CDR3 protein: CASSYSNLNSGLSYEQYF. CDR3 bases: TGTGCCAGCAGTTACTCGAATCTTAACAGCGGGCTGTCCTACGAGCAGTACTTC.